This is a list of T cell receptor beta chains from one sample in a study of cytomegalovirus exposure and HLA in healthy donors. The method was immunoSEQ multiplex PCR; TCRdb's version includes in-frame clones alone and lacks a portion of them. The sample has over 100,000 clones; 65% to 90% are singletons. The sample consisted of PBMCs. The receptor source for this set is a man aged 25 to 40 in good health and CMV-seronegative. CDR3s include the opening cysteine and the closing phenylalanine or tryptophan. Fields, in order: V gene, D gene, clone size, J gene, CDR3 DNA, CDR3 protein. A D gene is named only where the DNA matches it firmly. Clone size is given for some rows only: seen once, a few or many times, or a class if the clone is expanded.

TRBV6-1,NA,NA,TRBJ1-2,TGTGCCAGCAGTGGGCAGCTAGGATATGGCTACACCTTC,CASSGQLGYGYTF
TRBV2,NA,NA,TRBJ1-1,TGTGCCAGCCCGCGGGGGTTGAACACTGAAGCTTTCTTT,CASPRGLNTEAFF
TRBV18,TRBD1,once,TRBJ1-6,TGTGCCAGCTCGACAGGGGTCAATTCACCCCTCCACTTT,CASSTGVNSPLHF
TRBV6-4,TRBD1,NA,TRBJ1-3,TGTGCCAGCAGACAGCAGAGGACAGGGGCTGGAAACACCATATATTTT,CASRQQRTGAGNTIYF
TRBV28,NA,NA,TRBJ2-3,TGTGCCAGCAGTTTATTGTGGGGGCGGAGTCTGGAGGCAGATACGCAGTATTTT,CASSLLWGRSLEADTQYF
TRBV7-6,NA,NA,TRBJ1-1,TGTGCCAGCAGCTTACGGTCAGGGCGGAACACTGAAGCTTTCTTT,CASSLRSGRNTEAFF
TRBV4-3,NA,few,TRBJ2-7,TGCGCCAGCAGCATTCAACCCGGAGGTTTCGACGAGCAGTACTTC,CASSIQPGGFDEQYF
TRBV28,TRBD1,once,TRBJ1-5,TGTGCCAGCAGTCAGAGGACAGGGCCAAATCGGCCCCAGCATTTT,CASSQRTGPNRPQHF
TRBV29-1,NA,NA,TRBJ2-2,TGCAGCGTTGAAGATCTGGCGGGAAGAGAGAACACCGGGGAGCTGTTTTTT,CSVEDLAGRENTGELFF
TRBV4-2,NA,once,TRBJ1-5,TGTGCCAGCAGCCAAGATTTAGTCCATCAGCCCCAGCATTTT,CASSQDLVHQPQHF
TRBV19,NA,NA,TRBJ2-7,TGTGCCAGTAGTCGGGCAGGGAACTCCTACGAGCAGTACTTC,CASSRAGNSYEQYF